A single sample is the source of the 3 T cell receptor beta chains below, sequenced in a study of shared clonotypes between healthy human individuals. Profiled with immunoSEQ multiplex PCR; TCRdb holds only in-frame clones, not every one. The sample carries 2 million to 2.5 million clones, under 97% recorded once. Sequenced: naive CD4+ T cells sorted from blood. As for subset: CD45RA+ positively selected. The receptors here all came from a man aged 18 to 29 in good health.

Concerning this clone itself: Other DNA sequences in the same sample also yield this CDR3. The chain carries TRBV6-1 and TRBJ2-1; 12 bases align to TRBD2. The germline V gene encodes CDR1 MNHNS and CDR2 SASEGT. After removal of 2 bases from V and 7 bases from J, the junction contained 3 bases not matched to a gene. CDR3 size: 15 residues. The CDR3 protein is CASSERLAGVNEQFF. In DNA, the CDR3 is TGTGCCAGCAGTGAACGACTAGCGGGAGTAAATGAGCAGTTCTTC.

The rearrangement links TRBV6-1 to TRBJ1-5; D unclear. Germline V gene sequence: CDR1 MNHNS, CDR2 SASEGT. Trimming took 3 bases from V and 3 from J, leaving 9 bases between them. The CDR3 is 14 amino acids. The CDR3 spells CASSETWINQPQHF. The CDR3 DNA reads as TGTGCCAGCAGTGAGACCTGGATCAATCAGCCCCAGCATTTT.

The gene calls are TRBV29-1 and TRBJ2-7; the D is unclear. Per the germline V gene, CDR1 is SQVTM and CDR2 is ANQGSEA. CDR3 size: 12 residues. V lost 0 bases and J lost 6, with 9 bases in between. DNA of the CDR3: TGCAGCGTTGAAGATCGAGGCCGCGAGCAGTACTTC. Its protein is CSVEDRGREQYF.